This T cell receptor (beta chain) was sequenced for a study of T-cell memory formation after mild COVID-19. Comment on this clonotype: Its antigen is undetermined.

The CDR3 covers 14 residues. With V trimmed by 6 bases and J by 4 bases, 7 bases remained unmatched. Per germline, CDR1 SNHLY and CDR2 FYNNEI. Notes on the study in general: Later expanders leaned CD4+, whereas day 15 to 85 contracting clones were balanced CD4/CD8.

One entry per CDR3 protein, called by TCRdb with MiXCR from the 5' RACE reads. The sample has 200,000 to 250,000 distinct CDR3 sequences; more than 25% are singletons. The sequence was obtained from an adult woman who had mild COVID-19 (a few samples of this study predate the infection). Cell type and time point are not known. The chain has TRBV2 and TRBJ2-7, with 9 bases fitting TRBD1. Material for sequencing was PBMCs or a T cell subset sorted from them (not recorded which). The CDR3 spells CASRRTGVTYEQYF. The CDR3 DNA sequence: TGTGCCAGCAGGAGGACAGGGGTAACGTACGAGCAGTACTTC.